The rows below give T cell receptor beta chains drawn from one sample of a study of beta chain features in type 1 diabetes. Generated by immunoSEQ multiplex PCR, the TCRdb table keeps only in-frame clones and is missing some. This table holds 330,000 or so clones, approximately 15% found once. Sample: central memory CD4+ T cells from blood. The receptors come from a man aged 30 to 39 in good health. Each CDR3 is given with its conserved first and last residue. A D gene is named only where the DNA matches it firmly. A clone size is listed for some rows: how often the clone was seen (once, few, many), or a class if it is expanded.

j_call: TRBJ2-2
clone_size: NA
d_call: NA
v_call: TRBV7-6
cdr3_nt: TGTGCCATCCAGCAAACCGGGGAGCTGTTTTTT
cdr3_aa: CAIQQTGELFF

j_call: TRBJ1-5
clone_size: NA
d_call: NA
v_call: TRBV2
cdr3_nt: TGTGCCAGCACCCTTTACAGGGATCAGCCCCAGCATTTT
cdr3_aa: CASTLYRDQPQHF

j_call: TRBJ2-5
clone_size: NA
d_call: TRBD1
v_call: TRBV5-1
cdr3_nt: TGCGCCAGCAGTCCATCGCCAGGACAGGCACAAGAGACCCAGTACTTC
cdr3_aa: CASSPSPGQAQETQYF

j_call: TRBJ1-5
clone_size: NA
d_call: NA
v_call: TRBV21-1
cdr3_nt: TGTGCCAGCAGCAAGAAGAGCGCAGGGGCCCAGCATTTT
cdr3_aa: CASSKKSAGAQHF

j_call: TRBJ2-3
clone_size: few
d_call: TRBD2
v_call: TRBV10-3
cdr3_nt: TGTGCCACCAGGGATAGCGGGAGGGCGTCAGATACGCAGTATTTT
cdr3_aa: CATRDSGRASDTQYF

j_call: TRBJ2-1
clone_size: NA
d_call: NA
v_call: TRBV29-1
cdr3_nt: TGCAGCGTCAGTGGCGGCGGCTACAATGAGCAGTTCTTC
cdr3_aa: CSVSGGGYNEQFF

j_call: TRBJ2-5
clone_size: NA
d_call: NA
v_call: TRBV10-3
cdr3_nt: TGTGCCATCAGTGACCCAATAGCAAGGGAAAAAAGGAAAGAGACCCAGTACTTC
cdr3_aa: CAISDPIAREKRKETQYF

j_call: TRBJ1-1
clone_size: few
d_call: NA
v_call: TRBV25-1
cdr3_nt: TGTGCCAGCCGCCCCGGGGTGAACACTGAAGCTTTCTTT
cdr3_aa: CASRPGVNTEAFF

j_call: TRBJ1-2
clone_size: few
d_call: NA
v_call: TRBV12-5
cdr3_nt: TGTGCTAGTGGTTTGGAGGGCCATGGCTACACCTTC
cdr3_aa: CASGLEGHGYTF

j_call: TRBJ1-6
clone_size: NA
d_call: NA
v_call: TRBV6-5
cdr3_nt: TGTGCCAGCAGGCATAAAGGTTATTCACCCCTCCACTTT
cdr3_aa: CASRHKGYSPLHF

j_call: TRBJ1-2
clone_size: NA
d_call: NA
v_call: TRBV11-2
cdr3_nt: TGTGCCAGCAGTAGGGGCCCCGATGGCTACACCTTC
cdr3_aa: CASSRGPDGYTF

j_call: TRBJ1-5
clone_size: few
d_call: NA
v_call: TRBV30
cdr3_nt: TGTGCCTGGACACAAGGGAATCAGCCCCAGCATTTT
cdr3_aa: CAWTQGNQPQHF

j_call: TRBJ2-7
clone_size: NA
d_call: NA
v_call: TRBV7-2
cdr3_nt: TGTGCCAGCAGCTTAAACAGCGGTGCCTACGAGCAGTACTTC
cdr3_aa: CASSLNSGAYEQYF

j_call: TRBJ2-7
clone_size: few
d_call: TRBD2
v_call: TRBV7-7
cdr3_nt: TGCGCCAGCAGCCTGGAAGCGGGGCTCTCCTACGAGCAGTACTTC
cdr3_aa: CASSLEAGLSYEQYF

j_call: TRBJ2-2
clone_size: NA
d_call: NA
v_call: TRBV10-2
cdr3_nt: TGCGCCAGCAGTGAAAGGCGGGAGCTGTTTTTT
cdr3_aa: CASSERRELFF

j_call: TRBJ2-5
clone_size: NA
d_call: TRBD2
v_call: TRBV12-5
cdr3_nt: TGTGCTAGTGGTCCCGGGACTAGCGGGAATTCGGAGACCCAGTACTTC
cdr3_aa: CASGPGTSGNSETQYF

j_call: TRBJ1-5
clone_size: few
d_call: NA
v_call: TRBV7-9
cdr3_nt: TGTGCCAGCAGTTTAAGTTCAGGAGGGGTGGGGCCCCAGCATTTT
cdr3_aa: CASSLSSGGVGPQHF

j_call: TRBJ2-1
clone_size: NA
d_call: TRBD1
v_call: TRBV27
cdr3_nt: TGTGCCAGCAGTCTGACAGGGGAAGGCTACAATGAGCAGTTCTTC
cdr3_aa: CASSLTGEGYNEQFF

j_call: TRBJ1-2
clone_size: NA
d_call: NA
v_call: TRBV5-5
cdr3_nt: TGCGCCAGCAGCCAAGTGGATACAGGCCGTGGAGGCTACACCTTC
cdr3_aa: CASSQVDTGRGGYTF

j_call: TRBJ2-1
clone_size: few
d_call: NA
v_call: TRBV4-3
cdr3_nt: TGCGCCAGCAGACAGGGCCAAGGGTACAATGAGCAGTTCTTC
cdr3_aa: CASRQGQGYNEQFF

j_call: TRBJ1-6
clone_size: NA
d_call: NA
v_call: TRBV6-5
cdr3_nt: TGTGCCAGCAGTCCAGATATTGGTTCACCCCTCCACTTT
cdr3_aa: CASSPDIGSPLHF

j_call: TRBJ1-5
clone_size: few
d_call: TRBD1
v_call: TRBV6-5
cdr3_nt: TGTGCCAGCAGTGACAGGGACCCCAATCAGCCCCAGCATTTT
cdr3_aa: CASSDRDPNQPQHF

j_call: TRBJ2-2
clone_size: few
d_call: NA
v_call: TRBV5-1
cdr3_nt: TGCGCCAGCAGCTTCGGGGACACCGGGGAGCTGTTTTTT
cdr3_aa: CASSFGDTGELFF

j_call: TRBJ2-5
clone_size: NA
d_call: NA
v_call: TRBV29-1
cdr3_nt: TGCAGCGTTGAGTGGCAGAACCAAGAGACCCAGTACTTC
cdr3_aa: CSVEWQNQETQYF

j_call: TRBJ2-5
clone_size: NA
d_call: NA
v_call: TRBV7-7
cdr3_nt: TGTGCCTGCAGCCGCGGGTCCTCCGGGGTGTCTAAAGAGACCCAGTACTTC
cdr3_aa: CACSRGSSGVSKETQYF

j_call: TRBJ2-2
clone_size: NA
d_call: NA
v_call: TRBV7-2
cdr3_nt: TGTGCCAGCAGCTCCCTCCAAGGGGGCACCGGGGAGCTGTTTTTT
cdr3_aa: CASSSLQGGTGELFF

j_call: TRBJ1-6
clone_size: few
d_call: NA
v_call: TRBV15
cdr3_nt: TGTGCCACCAGCAGAGCATTAACAGGTCAACCCCTCCACTTT
cdr3_aa: CATSRALTGQPLHF

j_call: TRBJ1-1
clone_size: few
d_call: NA
v_call: TRBV19
cdr3_nt: TGTGCCAGTAGCCCGGGGCTGACGGACACTGAAGCTTTCTTT
cdr3_aa: CASSPGLTDTEAFF

j_call: TRBJ2-1
clone_size: many
d_call: TRBD2
v_call: TRBV5-6
cdr3_nt: TGTGCCAGCAGCTTCGCGGGGGGGGCCGGAAGTGAGCAGTTCTTC
cdr3_aa: CASSFAGGAGSEQFF

j_call: TRBJ2-3
clone_size: NA
d_call: NA
v_call: TRBV11-2
cdr3_nt: TGTGCCAGCAGCTTAGAGGGATCGCTCACAGATACGCAGTATTTT
cdr3_aa: CASSLEGSLTDTQYF

j_call: TRBJ2-1
clone_size: NA
d_call: NA
v_call: TRBV27
cdr3_nt: TGTGCCAGCAGTTTATACAATGAGCAGTTCTTC
cdr3_aa: CASSLYNEQFF

j_call: TRBJ2-5
clone_size: few
d_call: NA
v_call: TRBV7-8
cdr3_nt: TGTGCCAACAGCGTTTGGACCCAGTACTTC
cdr3_aa: CANSVWTQYF

j_call: TRBJ2-3
clone_size: NA
d_call: NA
v_call: TRBV6-6
cdr3_nt: TGTGCCAGCAGTTACTTAGCCAGCACAGATACGCAGTATTTT
cdr3_aa: CASSYLASTDTQYF